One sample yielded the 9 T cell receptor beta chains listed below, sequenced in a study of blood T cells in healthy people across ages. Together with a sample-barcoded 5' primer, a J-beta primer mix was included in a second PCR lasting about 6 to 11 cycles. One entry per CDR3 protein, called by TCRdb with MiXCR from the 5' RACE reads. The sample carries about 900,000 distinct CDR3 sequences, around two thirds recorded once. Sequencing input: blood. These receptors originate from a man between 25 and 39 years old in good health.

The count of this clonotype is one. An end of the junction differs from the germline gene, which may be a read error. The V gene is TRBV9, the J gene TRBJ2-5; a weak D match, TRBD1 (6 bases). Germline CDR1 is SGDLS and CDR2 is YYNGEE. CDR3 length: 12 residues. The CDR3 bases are TGTACCAGCAGCGTAGACAGGAGCGCCCAGTACTTC. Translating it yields CTSSVDRSAQYF.

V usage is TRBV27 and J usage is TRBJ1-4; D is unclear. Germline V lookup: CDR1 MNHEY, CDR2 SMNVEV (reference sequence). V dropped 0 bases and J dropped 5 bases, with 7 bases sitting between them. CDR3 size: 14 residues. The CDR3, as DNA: TGTGCCAGCAGTTTATCCCTGGGGAATGAAAAACTGTTTTTT. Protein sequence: CASSLSLGNEKLFF. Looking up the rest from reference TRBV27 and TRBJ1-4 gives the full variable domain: EAQVTQNPRYLITVTGKKLTVTCSQNMNHEYMSWYRQDPGLGLRQIYYSMNVEVTDKGDVPEGYKVSRKEKRNFPLILESPSPNQTSLYFCASSLSLGNEKLFFGSGTQLSVL.

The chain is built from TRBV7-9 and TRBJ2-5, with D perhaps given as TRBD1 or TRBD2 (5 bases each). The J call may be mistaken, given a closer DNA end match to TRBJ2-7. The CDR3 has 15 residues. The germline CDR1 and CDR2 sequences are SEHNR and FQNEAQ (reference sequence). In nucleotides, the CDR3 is TGTGCCAGCAGCCTCCAGGTCGGGGCAGTCTACGAGCAGTACTTC. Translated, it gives CASSLQVGAVYEQYF.

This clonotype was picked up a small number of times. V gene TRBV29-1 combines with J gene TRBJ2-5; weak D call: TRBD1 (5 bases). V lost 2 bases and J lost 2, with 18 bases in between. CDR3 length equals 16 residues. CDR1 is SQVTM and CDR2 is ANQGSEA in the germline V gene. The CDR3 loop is CSVESWPGHEQETQYF. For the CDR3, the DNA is TGCAGCGTTGAATCGTGGCCAGGGCATGAGCAAGAGACCCAGTACTTC.

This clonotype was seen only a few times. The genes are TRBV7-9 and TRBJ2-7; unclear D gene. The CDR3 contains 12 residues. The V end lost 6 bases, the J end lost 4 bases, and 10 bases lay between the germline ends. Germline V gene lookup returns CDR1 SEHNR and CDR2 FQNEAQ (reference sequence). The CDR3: CASSPVPYEQYF. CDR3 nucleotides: TGTGCCAGCAGTCCCGTCCCGTACGAGCAGTACTTC.

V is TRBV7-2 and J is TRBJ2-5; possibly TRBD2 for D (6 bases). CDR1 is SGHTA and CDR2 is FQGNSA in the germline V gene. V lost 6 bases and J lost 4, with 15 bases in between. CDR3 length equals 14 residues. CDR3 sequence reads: CASRLTSPGETQYF. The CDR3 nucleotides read TGTGCCAGCAGGTTGACTAGTCCGGGAGAGACCCAGTACTTC.

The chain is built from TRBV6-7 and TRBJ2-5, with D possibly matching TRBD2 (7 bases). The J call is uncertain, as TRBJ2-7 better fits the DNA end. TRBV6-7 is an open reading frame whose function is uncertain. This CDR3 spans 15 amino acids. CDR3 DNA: TGTGCCAGCAGTTACTTATCGGGGGGCGTGTACGAGCAGTACTTC. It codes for CASSYLSGGVYEQYF.

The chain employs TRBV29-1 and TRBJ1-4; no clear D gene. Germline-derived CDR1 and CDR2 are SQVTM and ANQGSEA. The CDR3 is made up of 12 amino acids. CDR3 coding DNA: TGCAGTGCCCTAGGGACTAATGAAAAACTGTTTTTT. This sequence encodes CSALGTNEKLFF.

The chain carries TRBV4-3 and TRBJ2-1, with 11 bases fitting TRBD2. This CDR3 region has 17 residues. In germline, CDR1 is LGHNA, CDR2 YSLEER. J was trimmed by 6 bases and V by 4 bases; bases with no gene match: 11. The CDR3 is CASSPYPLAGGSNEQFF. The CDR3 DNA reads TGCGCCAGCAGCCCTTACCCCCTAGCGGGGGGTAGCAATGAGCAGTTCTTC.